Below, one TCR beta chain is given with its context. This specimen belongs to a study of blood T cell repertoires in COVID-19. Study summary: Acute and convalescent COVID-19 specimens originated in the United States, Italy and Spain.

Sequencing was performed with immunoSEQ multiplex PCR; in TCRdb, only in-frame clones are kept and a portion is missing. The sample includes 81,000 or so clones, over 75% of them seen just once. The CDR3 consists of 15 residues. Germline CDR1 and CDR2: MNHEY and SVGAGI. V shed 7 bases and J 2 bases; nucleotides not matched to a gene: 7. Material: peripheral blood. The clonotype comes from a human donor in a cohort sampled during active COVID-19. The rearrangement joins TRBV6-5 to TRBJ1-5, with 8 bases lining up with TRBD1. The chain's CDR3 is CASIRTGPGNQPQHF. In nucleotides, the CDR3 is TGTGCCAGCATCAGGACAGGGCCAGGCAATCAGCCCCAGCATTTT.